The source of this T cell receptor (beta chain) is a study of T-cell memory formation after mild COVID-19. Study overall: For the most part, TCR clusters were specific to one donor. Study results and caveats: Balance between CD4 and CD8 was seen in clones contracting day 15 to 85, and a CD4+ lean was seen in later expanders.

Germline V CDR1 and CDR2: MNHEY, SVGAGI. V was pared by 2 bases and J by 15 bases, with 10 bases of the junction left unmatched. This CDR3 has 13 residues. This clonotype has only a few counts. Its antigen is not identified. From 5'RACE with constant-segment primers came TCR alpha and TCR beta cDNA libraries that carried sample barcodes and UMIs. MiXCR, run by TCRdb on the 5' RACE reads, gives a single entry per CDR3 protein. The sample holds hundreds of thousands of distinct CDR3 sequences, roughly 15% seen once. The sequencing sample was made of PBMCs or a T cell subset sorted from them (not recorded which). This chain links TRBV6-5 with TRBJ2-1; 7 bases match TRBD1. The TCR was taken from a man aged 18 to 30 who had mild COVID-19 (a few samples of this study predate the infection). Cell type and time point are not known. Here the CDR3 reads CASSYPGTATAFF. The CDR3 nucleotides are TGTGCCAGCAGTTACCCGGGGACAGCTACGGCGTTCTTC.